These 15 T cell receptor beta chains were all obtained from the same sample, sequenced in a study of blood T cell repertoires in COVID-19. The assay was immunoSEQ multiplex PCR, and TCRdb's table has in-frame clones only and misses some. This sample yields about 150,000 clones, of which 70% to 90% are seen a single time; 4% belongs to the top ten. The sample was peripheral blood. The receptor set was obtained from a woman aged 65 to 85 with acute or convalescent COVID-19.

The rearrangement uses TRBV7-2 and TRBJ1-4, with D uncertain. CDR1 SGHTA and CDR2 FQGNSA come from the germline V gene. The ends were cut back, 1 base at V and 7 bases at J, with 7 bases in the middle. The CDR3 runs to 13 residues. As DNA, the CDR3 is TGTGCCAGCAGCTTAGGGCGGCGTGAAAAACTGTTTTTT. It yields the protein CASSLGRREKLFF.

The rearrangement links TRBV2 to TRBJ2-1; 11 bases map to TRBD2. The V and J ends lost 6 bases and 2 bases, in that order; junction bases with no gene match: 3. Germline V gene data show CDR1 as SNHLY and CDR2 as FYNNEI. The CDR3 contains 15 residues. For the CDR3, the DNA is TGTGCCAGCAGGGGTAGCGGGGGGGCCTACAATGAGCAGTTCTTC. Its translation: CASRGSGGAYNEQFF.

This clone was picked up one time. The V gene is TRBV4-3, the J gene TRBJ1-2; D uncertain. Germline CDR1 is LGHNA and CDR2 is YSLEER. This CDR3 is 15 amino acids long. The V and J ends lost 3 bases and 7 bases respectively, with 18 bases between them. The CDR3 here is CASSQGDPGVLGYTF. The CDR3 nucleotides read TGCGCCAGCAGCCAGGGTGACCCCGGGGTCCTTGGCTACACCTTC.

V gene TRBV5-1 combines with J gene TRBJ1-2; 8 bases map to TRBD1. Germline CDR1 reads SGHRS; CDR2 reads YFSETQ. This CDR3 is 16 amino acids long. V shed 4 bases and J 6 bases; nucleotides not matched to a gene: 14. CDR3 in amino acids: CASSPTTLQGAHGYTF. The CDR3 nucleotides read TGCGCCAGCAGCCCGACCACCCTTCAGGGGGCACATGGCTACACCTTC.

Concerning this clone itself: This CDR3 is also generated by other DNA sequences in the sample. V gene TRBV5-1 combines with J gene TRBJ1-4, with a tentative D call TRBD1 (5 bases). Trimming stripped 0 bases from V and 0 bases from J, with 6 bases between. The CDR3 length is 15 residues. Per the germline V gene, CDR1 is SGHRS and CDR2 is YFSETQ. In DNA form, the CDR3 reads TGCGCCAGCAGCTTGGCCAGGGCAACTAATGAAAAACTGTTTTTT. Residues: CASSLARATNEKLFF.

V and J are TRBV18 and TRBJ2-3; 8 bases fit TRBD1. The CDR3 extends over 18 amino acids. Trimming cost V 0 bases and J 1 base; bases outside gene matches: 9. Germline assignment: CDR1 KGHSH and CDR2 LQKENI. This CDR3 is CASSPPGQGGLGTDTQYF. The CDR3 bases are TGTGCCAGCTCACCACCAGGACAGGGTGGGCTAGGCACAGATACGCAGTATTTT.

This sequence joins TRBV3-1 (or the pseudogene TRBV3-2) and TRBJ2-7, with a weak D call TRBD2 (6 bases). The CDR3 totals 14 residues. From germline, CDR1 is LGHDT and CDR2 YNNKEL (reference sequence). V was trimmed by 0 bases and J by 4 bases, leaving 10 bases between them. The CDR3 DNA follows: TGTGCCAGCAGCCAAGATTTTGGGGGGTACGAGCAGTACTTC. It yields the protein CASSQDFGGYEQYF.

As for this clone: Other DNA sequences in the sample encode the same CDR3. The CDR3 loop reads CASSSGTGGTEAFF. The CDR3 bases are TGCGCCAGCAGCTCAGGGACAGGGGGCACTGAAGCTTTCTTT. The chain carries TRBV5-1 and TRBJ1-1; 11 nucleotides align to TRBD1. This CDR3 is 14 amino acids long. Per the germline V gene, CDR1 is SGHRS and CDR2 is YFSETQ. After removal of 3 bases from V and 4 bases from J, the junction contained 2 bases not matched to a gene.

This clone was detected only a few times. The rearrangement links TRBV6-5 to TRBJ1-6; 9 bases fit TRBD1. CDR1 is MNHEY and CDR2 is SVGAGI in the germline V gene. Trimming cost V 2 bases and J 10 bases; bases outside gene matches: 6. The CDR3 extends over 15 amino acids. CDR3 region: CASSYTGQGRSPLHF. CDR3 nucleotide sequence: TGTGCCAGCAGTTACACCGGACAGGGGAGGTCACCCCTCCACTTT.

This clone came up a few times. The V and J genes are TRBV5-5 and TRBJ1-4, with TRBD1 as a possible D gene (6 bases). Germline values: CDR1 SGHKS, CDR2 YYEKEE (reference sequence). This CDR3 contains 16 residues. V was cut by 0 bases and J by 8 bases, with 17 bases left in between. The CDR3 region is CASSLEQGQPGEKLFF. CDR3 DNA: TGTGCCAGCAGCTTGGAACAGGGCCAGCCGGGGGAAAAACTGTTTTTT.

The chain links TRBV7-2 to TRBJ2-7; TRBD2 matches at 10 bases. This CDR3 region has 17 residues. V shed 3 bases and J 0 bases; nucleotides not matched to a gene: 8. Germline lookup yields CDR1 SGHTA and CDR2 FQGNSA. CDR3 sequence: CASSFPIGTSDSYEQYF. The CDR3 DNA reads as TGTGCCAGCAGCTTTCCCATCGGGACTAGCGACTCCTACGAGCAGTACTTC.

This clone has just one count. The chain has TRBV4-3 and TRBJ2-1; 8 nucleotides align to TRBD2. The CDR3 contains 17 residues. The V segment lost 1 base and the J segment 1 base; nucleotides outside the gene matches: 6. CDR1 is LGHNA, CDR2 YSLEER, per germline. The CDR3 sequence is CASSQGPAGVSYNEQFF. CDR3 DNA sequence: TGCGCCAGCAGCCAAGGGCCAGCGGGGGTGTCCTACAATGAGCAGTTCTTC.

The chain couples TRBV9 to TRBJ1-1; D is unclear. The CDR3 runs to 17 residues. The ends were cut back, 0 bases at V and 0 bases at J, with 15 bases in the middle. CDR1 is SGDLS, CDR2 YYNGEE, per germline. CDR3 sequence (DNA): TGTGCCAGCAGCGTAGACGGGAGCGGGAAAATGAACACTGAAGCTTTCTTT. Encoded protein: CASSVDGSGKMNTEAFF.

The chain has TRBV3-1 (or the pseudogene TRBV3-2) and TRBJ2-1, with 7 bases aligning to TRBD2. The CDR3 spans 15 residues. The germline CDR1 and CDR2 sequences are LGHDT and YNNKEL (reference sequence). The junction had 8 bases not matched to a gene; V was cut back by 5 bases and J by 4 bases. This CDR3 is CASSTGGGAYNEQFF. In DNA form, the CDR3 reads TGTGCCAGCAGCACGGGCGGGGGAGCATACAATGAGCAGTTCTTC.

The chain is built from TRBV28 and TRBJ1-5; perhaps TRBD1 as D (5 bases). This CDR3 has 17 amino acids. The V and J ends lost 1 base and 3 bases respectively, with 16 bases between them. Germline V gives CDR1 MDHEN, CDR2 SYDVKM. The CDR3 loop reads CASSLSGDDRANQPQHF. The DNA for the CDR3 is TGTGCCAGCAGTTTATCGGGAGATGACAGAGCCAATCAGCCCCAGCATTTT.